This T cell receptor beta chain is from a study of blood T cell repertoires in COVID-19. This table comes from immunoSEQ multiplex PCR, and its TCRdb copy is limited to in-frame clones, with some not included. The repertoire holds approximately 75,000 clones, approximately 85% seen once, with over 25% in the top ten. Per germline, CDR1 SEHNR and CDR2 FQNEAQ (reference sequence). There are 14 residues in the CDR3. Trimming removed 7 bases from V and 0 bases from J, with 10 bases in between. This TCR was sampled from a man in his fifties or sixties with acute or convalescent COVID-19. The material sequenced was peripheral blood. The chain has TRBV7-9 and TRBJ1-3; no clear D. CDR3 loop: CASIQVTSGNTIYF. CDR3 DNA sequence: TGTGCCAGCATCCAGGTGACCTCTGGAAACACCATATATTTT.